A single sample gave rise to the 24 T cell receptor beta chains below, sequenced in a study of cytomegalovirus exposure and HLA in healthy donors. TCRdb's copy holds only in-frame clones and misses some; the assay was immunoSEQ multiplex PCR. This sample has 100,000 to 150,000 clones, with around 94% found just once. The sample was PBMCs. These receptor sequences come from a woman aged 18-35 years in good health and CMV-seronegative.

The genes are TRBV7-9 and TRBJ1-3, with TRBD1 matching 7 bases. J was trimmed by 0 bases and V by 1 base; bases with no gene match: 3. Germline CDR1 SEHNR, CDR2 FQNEAQ (reference sequence). The CDR3 has 16 residues. CDR3 sequence (DNA): TGTGCCAGCAGCTTAGGGGACAGCGTCTCTGGAAACACCATATATTTT. Amino acids: CASSLGDSVSGNTIYF.

This chain connects TRBV5-5 to TRBJ1-1; D ambiguous. Germline V gene lookup returns CDR1 SGHKS and CDR2 YYEKEE (reference sequence). V shed 3 bases and J shed 0 bases, with 6 bases lying between them. The CDR3 runs to 13 residues. The CDR3 coding sequence is TGTGCCAGCAGCTCCGACTTGAACACTGAAGCTTTCTTT. Translating it yields CASSSDLNTEAFF.

The rearrangement joins TRBV6-1 to TRBJ2-3, with D possibly matching TRBD1 (6 bases). The CDR3 has 14 amino acids. The V and J ends lost 7 bases and 2 bases respectively, with 13 bases between them. Germline assignment: CDR1 MNHNS and CDR2 SASEGT. CDR3 coding DNA: TGTGCCAGCACTCAGGACAGATACACAGATACGCAGTATTTT. The encoded protein is CASTQDRYTDTQYF.

The chain has TRBV10-3 and TRBJ1-4; D not certain. Germline CDR1 reads ENHRY; CDR2 reads SYGVKD. V shed 3 bases and J shed 4 bases, with 6 bases lying between them. The CDR3 loop spans 13 amino acids. The CDR3 bases are TGTGCCATCAGTGATGGAGTTAATGAAAAACTGTTTTTT. Its protein product is CAISDGVNEKLFF.

The V gene is TRBV30, the J gene TRBJ2-7; D is uncertain. Germline CDR1 reads GTSNPN; CDR2 reads SVGIG (reference sequence). The CDR3 loop spans 13 amino acids. V was trimmed by 2 bases and J by 0 bases, leaving 8 bases between them. The CDR3 loop reads CAWSSYSSYEQYF. CDR3 DNA: TGTGCCTGGAGTAGCTACAGCTCCTACGAGCAGTACTTC. The complete variable domain, with remaining parts taken from reference TRBV30 and TRBJ2-7, reads SQTIHQWPATLVQPVGSPLSLECTVEGTSNPNLYWYRQAAGRGLQLLFYSVGIGQISSEVPQNLSASRPQDRQFILSSKKLLLSDSGFYLCAWSSYSSYEQYFGPGTRLTVT.

The chain is built from TRBV5-6 and TRBJ1-1; D not certain. Trimming cost V 3 bases and J 7 bases, with 10 bases left between them. There are 12 residues in the CDR3. Germline V CDR1 and CDR2: SGHDT, YYEEEE. The CDR3 region is CASSSPWSEAFF. The CDR3 bases are TGTGCCAGCAGCTCCCCCTGGAGTGAAGCTTTCTTT.

V and J are TRBV28 and TRBJ2-7; tentatively, D is TRBD1 (5 bases). Germline loops: CDR1 MDHEN, CDR2 SYDVKM. The CDR3 runs 13 residues. Trimming removed 10 bases at V and 3 bases at J, with 16 bases between. The CDR3 loop is CATSFAGHYEQYF. Written as DNA, the CDR3 is TGTGCCACCTCTTTTGCAGGGCACTACGAGCAGTACTTC.

The genes are TRBV5-1 and TRBJ2-7; D is ambiguous. This CDR3 spans 12 amino acids. The germline CDR1 and CDR2 sequences are SGHRS and YFSETQ. V gave up 7 bases and J gave up 2 bases, with 10 bases separating them. The CDR3: CASGPHAYEQYF. The CDR3 nucleotides read TGCGCCAGCGGCCCCCACGCCTACGAGCAGTACTTC.

The chain couples TRBV10-2 to TRBJ2-3, with 12 nucleotides matching TRBD1. Germline trimming cut 6 bases from V and 5 bases from J; bases unmatched to any gene: 6. The CDR3 covers 15 residues. Germline loops: CDR1 WSHSY, CDR2 SAAADI. The CDR3 region is CASSPGQGAGDTQYF. The CDR3, as DNA: TGCGCCAGCAGCCCGGGACAGGGGGCAGGAGATACGCAGTATTTT.

This clone has only one observation. The chain joins TRBV5-4 to TRBJ2-3; 9 nucleotides agree with TRBD1. The CDR3 length is 15 residues. Germline V gene lookup returns CDR1 SGHNT and CDR2 YYREEE (reference sequence). After removal of 4 bases from V and 1 base from J, the junction contained 4 bases not matched to a gene. The CDR3 nucleotides read TGTGCCAGCAGCGATCGGACAGGGGGCACAGATACGCAGTATTTT. It specifies CASSDRTGGTDTQYF.

This sequence joins TRBV28 and TRBJ2-7, with 7 nucleotides matching TRBD2. The CDR3 runs 14 residues. With 5 bases clipped from V and 6 bases from J, the junction kept 10 bases outside the gene matches. Germline CDR1 and CDR2: MDHEN and SYDVKM. CDR3 nucleotides: TGTGCCAGCAGTCTGGGCGGGAGTGTGAGCGAGCAGTACTTC. Residues: CASSLGGSVSEQYF.

In this sample, this clone turned up a few times. J is TRBJ1-1 and V is TRBV5-1; D is perhaps TRBD1 (6 bases). Germline V gene sequence: CDR1 SGHRS, CDR2 YFSETQ. The V gene lost 6 bases and the J gene lost 1 base, with 19 bases spanning the gap. The CDR3 is 16 amino acids. CDR3 DNA: TGCGCCAGCAATTCAGGGGCAGGGGTGGGGAACACTGAAGCTTTCTTT. Translating it yields CASNSGAGVGNTEAFF.

The chain links TRBV19 to TRBJ2-1; 8 bases align to TRBD1. V trimming: 1 base; J trimming: 8 bases; junction bases outside the gene matches: 10. This CDR3 is built from 16 residues. The germline gives CDR1 LNHDA, CDR2 SQIVND (reference sequence). The CDR3 DNA follows: TGTGCCAGTAGTATAGGGGGCGGCAGGGGGCGCGATGAGCAGTTCTTC. Its protein is CASSIGGGRGRDEQFF.

V is TRBV11-2 and J is TRBJ2-7, with 7 bases lining up with TRBD1. The germline V gene has CDR1 SGHAT and CDR2 FQNNGV. The CDR3 totals 15 residues. V lost 1 base and J lost 3; bases outside the gene matches: 6. This CDR3 reads CASSLVAQGNYEQYF. In DNA, the CDR3 is TGTGCCAGCAGCTTAGTGGCACAGGGGAACTACGAGCAGTACTTC.

This clone has a handful of counts. The chain has TRBV28 and TRBJ2-2; 7 nucleotides align to TRBD1. Trimming cost V 3 bases and J 3 bases; bases outside gene matches: 4. This CDR3 is built from 15 residues. Germline V gene sequence: CDR1 MDHEN, CDR2 SYDVKM. CDR3 bases: TGTGCCAGCAGTTTGGGGACAGTCCACACCGGGGAGCTGTTTTTT. Translation gives CASSLGTVHTGELFF. The complete variable domain, with remaining parts taken from reference TRBV28 and TRBJ2-2, reads DVKVTQSSRYLVKRTGEKVFLECVQDMDHENMFWYRQDPGLGLRLIYFSYDVKMKEKGDIPEGYSVSREKKERFSLILESASTNQTSMYLCASSLGTVHTGELFFGEGSRLTVL.

J is TRBJ2-5 and V is TRBV5-1, with 7 nucleotides matching TRBD1. Looked up from germline, CDR1 is SGHRS and CDR2 is YFSETQ. The CDR3 contains 15 residues. The J segment lost 1 base and the V segment lost 3 bases, leaving 6 bases of the junction unmatched. CDR3: CASSSTGQTQETQYF. DNA of the CDR3: TGCGCCAGCAGCTCGACAGGGCAGACCCAAGAGACCCAGTACTTC.

This chain joins TRBV5-4 and TRBJ1-2; D call uncertain. Trimming took 5 bases from V and 0 from J, leaving 11 bases between them. The CDR3 has 14 amino acids. CDR1 is SGHNT and CDR2 is YYREEE in the germline V gene (reference sequence). The CDR3 spells CASSQRGANYGYTF. The CDR3 DNA follows: TGTGCCAGCAGTCAACGGGGAGCTAACTATGGCTACACCTTC.

Here the CDR3 reads CASSRGQGDEGYTF. Written as DNA, the CDR3 is TGCGCCAGCAGCCGGGGACAGGGAGATGAAGGCTACACCTTC. The chain recombines TRBV5-1 with TRBJ1-2; TRBD1 matches 9 bases. The V and J ends lost 4 bases and 8 bases, in that order; junction bases with no gene match: 9. The CDR3 extends over 14 amino acids. Germline CDR1 and CDR2: SGHRS and YFSETQ.

This chain connects TRBV27 to TRBJ2-1; 14 bases are shared with TRBD2. With 5 bases clipped from V and 6 bases from J, the junction kept 3 bases outside the gene matches. The CDR3 length is 15 residues. Looked up from germline, CDR1 is MNHEY and CDR2 is SMNVEV (reference sequence). DNA of the CDR3: TGTGCCAGCAGTGATGGGACTAGCGGGAGCAATGAGCAGTTCTTC. Residues: CASSDGTSGSNEQFF.

The chain is built from TRBV5-1 and TRBJ2-3, with 12 bases matching TRBD2. The CDR3 contains 15 residues. Germline values: CDR1 SGHRS, CDR2 YFSETQ. Germline trimming cut 6 bases from V and 4 bases from J; bases unmatched to any gene: 6. The CDR3 DNA follows: TGCGCCAGCATACGACTAGCGGGAGTAGCAGATACGCAGTATTTT. Encoded protein: CASIRLAGVADTQYF.

This clone was recorded only once. The rearrangement uses TRBV27 and TRBJ2-7; no firm D call. With 5 bases removed from V and 9 bases from J, the gap between germline ends came to 17 bases. CDR1 is MNHEY, CDR2 SMNVEV, per germline (reference sequence). CDR3 length: 13 amino acids. CDR3 coding DNA: TGTGCCAGCAGTCCTTCGCTAATGTATGGGCAGTACTTC. Translated: CASSPSLMYGQYF.

This chain connects TRBV7-7 to TRBJ2-3; 7 bases line up with TRBD2. V lost 6 bases and J lost 8; bases outside the gene matches: 8. This CDR3 has 13 amino acids. Germline V gene data show CDR1 as SSHAT and CDR2 as FNYEAQ (reference sequence). DNA of the CDR3: TGTGCCAGCAGTTTCGGACTAGATGCTACGCAGTATTTT. As protein: CASSFGLDATQYF.

J is TRBJ1-2 and V is TRBV7-9; D unclear. Trimming cost V 6 bases and J 6 bases, with 14 bases left between them. The CDR3 contains 13 residues. The germline gives CDR1 SEHNR, CDR2 FQNEAQ (reference sequence). The CDR3 is CASSFPSVHGYTF. CDR3 coding DNA: TGTGCCAGCAGTTTCCCCAGCGTCCATGGCTACACCTTC.

This clone came up a few times. The chain has TRBV6-1 and TRBJ1-5; D is uncertain. Germline loops: CDR1 MNHNS, CDR2 SASEGT. Trimming left V 4 bases short and J 0 bases short, with 10 bases between. The CDR3 spans 15 residues. This CDR3 is CASSAPADSNQPQHF. The CDR3 DNA reads as TGTGCCAGCAGTGCCCCTGCGGATAGCAATCAGCCCCAGCATTTT.